A single sample gave rise to the 2 T cell receptor beta chains below, sequenced in a study of T-cell reconstitution after alpha-beta-depleted transplantation in children. Library preparation (for TCRbeta) was performed with unique molecular identifiers. TCRdb fed the PCR reads into MiXCR, producing one record per CDR3 protein. The profile covers hundreds of thousands of distinct CDR3 sequences, with under 14% appearing a single time and roughly a quarter taken by the ten largest. The sequencing used peripheral blood, collected 180 days after TCRalphabeta/CD19-depleted stem cell transplant. The source of these receptors is a male patient between 2 and 10 years old who had a stem cell transplant for chronic granulomatous disease, so the T cells may come from the graft donor.

This clonotype was recorded at least ten times. The chain links TRBV20-1 to TRBJ2-5, with unresolved D. This CDR3 spans 16 amino acids. Trimming left V 3 bases short and J 1 base short, with 18 bases between. The germline gives CDR1 DFQATT, CDR2 SNEGSKA (reference sequence). CDR3 bases: TGCAGTGCTAGGAAGCGAGCACGGTCTGGCCAAGAGACCCAGTACTTC. Amino acid sequence: CSARKRARSGQETQYF.

Many counts were recorded for this clonotype. The chain employs TRBV29-1 and TRBJ2-7; TRBD1 agrees at 7 bases. V gave up 0 bases and J gave up 5 bases; unmatched junction bases: 10. Germline values: CDR1 SQVTM, CDR2 ANQGSEA. The CDR3 spans 15 residues. CDR3 DNA: TGCAGCGTTGAAGATGGAGGCAGGGGGTTCCACGAGCAGTACTTC. Protein sequence: CSVEDGGRGFHEQYF.